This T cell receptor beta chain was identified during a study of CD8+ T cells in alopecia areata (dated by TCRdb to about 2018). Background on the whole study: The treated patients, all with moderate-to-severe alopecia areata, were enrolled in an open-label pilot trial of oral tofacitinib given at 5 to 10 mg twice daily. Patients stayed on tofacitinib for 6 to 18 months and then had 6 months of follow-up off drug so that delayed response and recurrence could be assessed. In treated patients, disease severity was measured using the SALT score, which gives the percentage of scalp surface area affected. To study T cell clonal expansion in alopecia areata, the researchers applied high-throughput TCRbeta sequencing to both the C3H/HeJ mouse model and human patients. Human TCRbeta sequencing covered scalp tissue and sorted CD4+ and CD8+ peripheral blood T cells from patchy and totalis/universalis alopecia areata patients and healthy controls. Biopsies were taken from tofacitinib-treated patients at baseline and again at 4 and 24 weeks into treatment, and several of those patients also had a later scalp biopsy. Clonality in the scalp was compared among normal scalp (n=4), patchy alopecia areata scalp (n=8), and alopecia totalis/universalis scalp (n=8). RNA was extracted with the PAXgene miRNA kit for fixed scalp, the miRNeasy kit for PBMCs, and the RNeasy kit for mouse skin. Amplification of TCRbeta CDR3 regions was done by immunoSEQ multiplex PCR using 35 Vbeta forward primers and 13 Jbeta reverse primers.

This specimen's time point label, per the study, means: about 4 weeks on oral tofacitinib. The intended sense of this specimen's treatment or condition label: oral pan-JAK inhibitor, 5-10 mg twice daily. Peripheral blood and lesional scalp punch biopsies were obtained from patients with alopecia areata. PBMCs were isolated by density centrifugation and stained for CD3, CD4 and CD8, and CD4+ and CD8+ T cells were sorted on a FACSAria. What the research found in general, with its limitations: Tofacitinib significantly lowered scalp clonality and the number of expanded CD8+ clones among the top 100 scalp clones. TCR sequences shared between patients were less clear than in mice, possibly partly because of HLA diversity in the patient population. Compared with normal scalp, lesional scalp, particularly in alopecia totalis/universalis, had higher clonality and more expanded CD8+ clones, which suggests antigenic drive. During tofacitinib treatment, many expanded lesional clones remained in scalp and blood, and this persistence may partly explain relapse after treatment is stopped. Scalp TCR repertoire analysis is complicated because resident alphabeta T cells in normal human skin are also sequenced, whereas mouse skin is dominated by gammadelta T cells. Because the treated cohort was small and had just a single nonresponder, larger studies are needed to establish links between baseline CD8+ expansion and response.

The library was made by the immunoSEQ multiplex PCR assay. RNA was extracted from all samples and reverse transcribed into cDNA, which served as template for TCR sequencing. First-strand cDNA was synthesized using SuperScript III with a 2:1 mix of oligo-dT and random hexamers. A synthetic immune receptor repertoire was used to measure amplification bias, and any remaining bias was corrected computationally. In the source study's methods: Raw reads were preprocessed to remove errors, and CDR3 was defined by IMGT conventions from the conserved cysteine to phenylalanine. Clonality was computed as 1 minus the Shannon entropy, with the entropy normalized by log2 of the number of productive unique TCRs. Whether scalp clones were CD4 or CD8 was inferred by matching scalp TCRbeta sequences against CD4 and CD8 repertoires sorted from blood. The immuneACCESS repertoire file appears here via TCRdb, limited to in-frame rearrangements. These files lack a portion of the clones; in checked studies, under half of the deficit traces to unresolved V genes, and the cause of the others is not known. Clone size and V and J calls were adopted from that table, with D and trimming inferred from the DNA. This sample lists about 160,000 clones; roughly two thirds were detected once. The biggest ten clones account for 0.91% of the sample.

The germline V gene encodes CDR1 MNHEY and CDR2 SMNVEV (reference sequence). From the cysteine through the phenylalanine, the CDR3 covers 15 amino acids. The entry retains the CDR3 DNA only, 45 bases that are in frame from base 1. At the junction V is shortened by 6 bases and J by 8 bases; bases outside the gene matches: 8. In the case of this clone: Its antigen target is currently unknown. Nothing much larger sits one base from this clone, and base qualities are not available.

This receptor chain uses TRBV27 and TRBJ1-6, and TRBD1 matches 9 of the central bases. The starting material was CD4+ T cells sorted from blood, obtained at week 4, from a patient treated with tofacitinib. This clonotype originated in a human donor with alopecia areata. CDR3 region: CASSLGTGLDSPLHF. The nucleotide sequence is TGTGCCAGCAGCCTTGGGACAGGGTTGGATTCACCCCTCCACTTT.